Listed below are T cell receptor beta chains from one sample, sequenced in a study of cytomegalovirus exposure and HLA in healthy donors. TCRdb keeps only in-frame clones here, not all; method: immunoSEQ multiplex PCR. Its table records roughly 200,000 clones. Sample: PBMCs. The receptors were gathered from a man aged 25 to 40 in good health and CMV-seronegative. Both conserved end residues are part of each CDR3. A D gene is named only where the DNA matches it firmly.

d_gene	j_gene	v_gene	CDR3aa
.	TRBJ2-5	TRBV20-1	CSASKQTQYF
.	TRBJ2-1	TRBV7-2	CASFNRDKRNNEQFF
.	TRBJ1-3	TRBV10-3	CAISDWGAGNTIYF
.	TRBJ2-7	TRBV28	CASSDPQGGERRSYEQYF
TRBD1	TRBJ1-1	TRBV6-5	CASSRQGEGTEAFF
TRBD2	TRBJ2-7	TRBV5-1	CASYPGLAGVKEQYF
TRBD2	TRBJ2-5	TRBV5-1	CASSLEREGQRGGGMETETQYF
TRBD1	TRBJ1-4	TRBV4-1	CASSFGQGEEKLFF
TRBD1	TRBJ1-2	TRBV29-1	CSVGTGGDYGYTF
TRBD2	TRBJ2-5	TRBV7-2	CASRRGGAGETQYF
.	TRBJ1-5	TRBV10-3	CATSPGNNQPQHF
TRBD2	TRBJ2-3	TRBV7-8	CASSPGLAWRRTDTQYF
.	TRBJ1-2	TRBV7-2	CASSRDGIGLTNYGYTF
.	TRBJ1-2	TRBV6-1	CASRIQGSNYGYTF
.	TRBJ2-7	TRBV5-4	CASGNDGSSYEQYF
TRBD1	TRBJ2-7	TRBV2	CASSLRDRGSYEQYF
.	TRBJ2-7	TRBV9	CASSIPRREQYF
.	TRBJ1-1	TRBV11-3	CASRRGGRNTEAFF
TRBD1	TRBJ1-2	TRBV18	CASSPARTGYGYTF
.	TRBJ1-6	TRBV15	CATSRDGSSPLHF